This passage covers 16 T cell receptor beta chains from one sample sequenced in a study of blood T cell repertoires in COVID-19. The repertoire was sequenced with immunoSEQ multiplex PCR; TCRdb's copy has only in-frame clones and lacks some. There are 220,000 or so clones in the sample; over 80% occur only once, and 6.8% lies in the top ten. Sequenced: PBMCs or T cells enriched from blood (not recorded which). Receptor source: a woman aged 40 to 50 who had recovered from COVID-19.

This chain connects TRBV30 to TRBJ2-3; 10 bases line up with TRBD2. Germline CDR1 and CDR2: GTSNPN and SVGIG (reference sequence). This CDR3 comprises 15 residues. V was pared by 3 bases and J by 1 base, with 4 bases of the junction left unmatched. CDR3 region: CAWRLAGRGTDTQYF. The CDR3 DNA is TGTGCCTGGAGACTAGCGGGAAGAGGCACAGATACGCAGTATTTT.

This chain connects TRBV6-5 to TRBJ2-2; D perhaps matches TRBD2 (6 bases). There are 14 residues in the CDR3. CDR1 is MNHEY and CDR2 is SVGAGI in the germline V gene. V lost 4 bases and J 3 bases, leaving 9 bases between the germline ends. CDR3 loop: CASSLGLHTGELFF. CDR3 DNA: TGTGCCAGCAGTTTGGGACTTCACACCGGGGAGCTGTTTTTT.

This chain connects TRBV7-9 to TRBJ2-1; perhaps TRBD2 as D (6 bases). The CDR3 has 15 residues. The ends were cut back, 3 bases at V and 8 bases at J, with 17 bases in the middle. Germline V gives CDR1 SEHNR, CDR2 FQNEAQ (reference sequence). This CDR3 reads CASSLGTGALDEQFF. In nucleotides, the CDR3 is TGTGCCAGCAGCTTGGGTACGGGAGCTCTGGATGAGCAGTTCTTC.

The chain combines TRBV29-1 with TRBJ1-4; D may be TRBD1 (5 bases). Germline values: CDR1 SQVTM, CDR2 ANQGSEA. Trimming left V 7 bases short and J 8 bases short, with 11 bases between. This CDR3 has 11 residues. CDR3 amino acids: CSGGSREKLFF. The CDR3 nucleotides are TGCAGCGGGGGGTCTAGGGAAAAACTGTTTTTT.

The rearrangement links TRBV6-5 to TRBJ1-1, with 7 bases that match TRBD1. The CDR3 is made up of 14 amino acids. In germline, CDR1 is MNHEY, CDR2 SVGAGI. V gave up 10 bases and J gave up 1 base; unmatched junction bases: 9. CDR3 bases: TGTGCCACCTCGGGACAGATGGGGAACACTGAAGCTTTCTTT. It translates to CATSGQMGNTEAFF.

The chain has TRBV7-2 and TRBJ2-1; TRBD2 matches at 8 bases. The V gene's germline CDR1 is SGHTA and CDR2 FQGNSA. V was clipped by 5 bases and J by 4 bases; unmatched bases: 7. The CDR3 covers 15 residues. CDR3 coding DNA: TGTGCCAGCAGCCCCGGGAGCGGGAGATACAATGAGCAGTTCTTC. The encoded protein is CASSPGSGRYNEQFF. Full variable domain (remainder filled in from reference TRBV7-2 and TRBJ2-1): GAGVSQSPSNKVTEKGKDVELRCDPISGHTALYWYRQSLGQGLEFLIYFQGNSAPDKSGLPSDRFSAERTGGSVSTLTIQRTQQEDSAVYLCASSPGSGRYNEQFFGPGTRLTVL.

The chain combines TRBV2 with TRBJ2-1; 14 bases line up with TRBD2. The CDR3 consists of 16 residues. The V gene end was trimmed by 4 bases and the J gene end by 4 bases; junction bases not matched to a gene: 3. Germline CDR1 and CDR2: SNHLY and FYNNEI. Here the CDR3 reads CASSARTSGGYNEQFF. CDR3 DNA: TGTGCCAGCAGTGCCCGGACTAGCGGGGGGTACAATGAGCAGTTCTTC.

V gene TRBV4-2 combines with J gene TRBJ2-5, with D perhaps TRBD2 (6 bases). Deletions cut 0 bases from V and 5 bases from J, with 22 bases between. Germline lookup yields CDR1 LGHNA and CDR2 YNFKEQ. The CDR3 length is 18 residues. The CDR3 sequence: CASSQEYQAGPSGETQYF. The CDR3 bases are TGTGCCAGCAGCCAAGAATATCAGGCGGGGCCTTCGGGTGAGACCCAGTACTTC.

The V call is TRBV27, the J call TRBJ2-7; D unresolved. This CDR3 has 13 amino acids. The V and J ends lost 3 bases and 1 base respectively, with 7 bases between them. Germline lookup yields CDR1 MNHEY and CDR2 SMNVEV (reference sequence). The CDR3 is CASSLTLSYEQYF. The DNA of the CDR3 is TGTGCCAGCAGTTTGACACTGTCCTACGAGCAGTACTTC.

This clone was seen only a few times. This rearrangement joins TRBV3-1 (or the pseudogene TRBV3-2) to TRBJ1-3, with a weak D call TRBD1 (6 bases). The CDR3 length is 14 residues. V was clipped by 3 bases and J by 4 bases, with 10 bases between them. Germline V gives CDR1 LGHDT, CDR2 YNNKEL (reference sequence). Here the CDR3 DNA reads TGTGCCAGCAGCCAGGGCGGGGGCGGAAACACCATATATTTT. Encoded protein: CASSQGGGGNTIYF.

This sequence joins TRBV19 and TRBJ1-1, with 7 nucleotides matching TRBD1. Losses at the gene ends were 9 bases for V and 5 bases for J; bases not matched to a gene: 15. From germline, CDR1 is LNHDA and CDR2 SQIVND (reference sequence). The CDR3 has 15 residues. CDR3 sequence (DNA): TGTGCCAGCCTCTCGGGACAGAGGGGAAAGACTGAAGCTTTCTTT. Translating it yields CASLSGQRGKTEAFF.

This chain connects TRBV5-1 to TRBJ2-3; D might be TRBD1 (8 bases). There are 16 residues in the CDR3. The V gene lost 4 bases and the J gene lost 1 base, with 16 bases spanning the gap. Germline V gives CDR1 SGHRS, CDR2 YFSETQ. The CDR3 coding sequence is TGCGCCAGCAGCCCCTGGACAGGGAGGGGCACAGATACGCAGTATTTT. Translation gives CASSPWTGRGTDTQYF. The variable domain in full, with the rest retrieved from reference TRBV5-1 and TRBJ2-3, is KAGVTQTPRYLIKTRGQQVTLSCSPISGHRSVSWYQQTPGQGLQFLFEYFSETQRNKGNFPGRFSGRQFSNSRSEMNVSTLELGDSALYLCASSPWTGRGTDTQYFGPGTRLTVL.

The gene calls are TRBV2 and TRBJ2-1; 7 bases are a match to TRBD1. J lost 4 bases, V lost 7 bases, and 10 bases had no gene match. CDR3 length: 15 residues. Germline V gene sequence: CDR1 SNHLY, CDR2 FYNNEI. The DNA for the CDR3 is TGTGCCAGCAAAGGAGAGACAGGGCCATACAATGAGCAGTTCTTC. This translates into CASKGETGPYNEQFF.

The rearrangement joins TRBV5-1 to TRBJ1-1; D might be TRBD1 (5 bases). The CDR3 contains 13 residues. The V gene's germline CDR1 is SGHRS and CDR2 YFSETQ. With 2 bases removed from V and 3 bases from J, the gap between germline ends came to 8 bases. The CDR3 region has the DNA TGCGCCAGCAGCTTACGCAGGGACACTGAAGCTTTCTTT. Its protein product is CASSLRRDTEAFF.

This chain connects TRBV19 to TRBJ1-6; D remains ambiguous. Germline values: CDR1 LNHDA, CDR2 SQIVND (reference sequence). This CDR3 has 14 residues. The V and J ends lost 1 base and 7 bases respectively, with 8 bases between them. The CDR3 bases are TGTGCCAGTAGTATAGGCGGTCGAAATTCACCCCTCCACTTT. This encodes CASSIGGRNSPLHF.

This clone has a single count. J is TRBJ1-1 and V is TRBV12-3 or TRBV12-4; the D is unclear. V was clipped by 6 bases and J by 8 bases, with 10 bases between them. This CDR3 has 11 amino acids. The CDR3 sequence is CASRTGWEAFF. CDR3 nucleotides: TGTGCCAGCAGGACTGGATGGGAAGCTTTCTTT.